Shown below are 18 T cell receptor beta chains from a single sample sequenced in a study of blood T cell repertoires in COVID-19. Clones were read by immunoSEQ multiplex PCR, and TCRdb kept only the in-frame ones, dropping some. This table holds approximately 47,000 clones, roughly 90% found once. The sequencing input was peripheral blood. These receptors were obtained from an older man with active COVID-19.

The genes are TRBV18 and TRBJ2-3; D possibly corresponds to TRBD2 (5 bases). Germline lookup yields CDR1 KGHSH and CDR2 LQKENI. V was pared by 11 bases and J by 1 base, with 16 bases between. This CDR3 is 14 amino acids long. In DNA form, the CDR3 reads TGTGCCGGGTCCTCCTCAGCGGGCACAGATACGCAGTATTTT. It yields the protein CAGSSSAGTDTQYF.

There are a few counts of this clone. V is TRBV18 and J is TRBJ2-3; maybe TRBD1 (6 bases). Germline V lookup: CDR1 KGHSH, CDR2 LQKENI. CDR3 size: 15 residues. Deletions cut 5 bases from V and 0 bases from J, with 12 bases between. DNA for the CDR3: TGTGCCAGCTCAGATTGGACAGCTAGCACAGATACGCAGTATTTT. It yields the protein CASSDWTASTDTQYF.

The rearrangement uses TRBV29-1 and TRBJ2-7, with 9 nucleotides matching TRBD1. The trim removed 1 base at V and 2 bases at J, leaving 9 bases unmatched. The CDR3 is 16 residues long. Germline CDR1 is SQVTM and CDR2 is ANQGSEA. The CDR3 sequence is CSVEGGGQGGPYEQYF. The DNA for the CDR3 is TGCAGCGTTGAAGGTGGGGGACAGGGAGGCCCCTACGAGCAGTACTTC.

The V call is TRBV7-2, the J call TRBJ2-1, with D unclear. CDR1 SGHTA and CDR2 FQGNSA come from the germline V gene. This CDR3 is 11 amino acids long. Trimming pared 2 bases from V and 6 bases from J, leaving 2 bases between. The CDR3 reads CASSLLNEQFF. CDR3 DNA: TGTGCCAGCAGCTTACTCAATGAGCAGTTCTTC.

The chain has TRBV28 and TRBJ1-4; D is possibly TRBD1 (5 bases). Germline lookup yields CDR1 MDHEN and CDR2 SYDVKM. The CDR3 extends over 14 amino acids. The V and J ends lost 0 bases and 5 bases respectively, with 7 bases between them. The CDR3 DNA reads TGTGCCAGCAGTTTATGGCAGGGAAATGAAAAACTGTTTTTT. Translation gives CASSLWQGNEKLFF.

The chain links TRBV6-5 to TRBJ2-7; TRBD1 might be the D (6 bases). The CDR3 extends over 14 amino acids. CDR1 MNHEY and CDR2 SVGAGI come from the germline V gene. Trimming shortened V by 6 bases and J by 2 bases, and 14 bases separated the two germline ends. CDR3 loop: CASRLGQGPYEQYF. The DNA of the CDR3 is TGTGCCAGCAGATTGGGGCAGGGGCCCTACGAGCAGTACTTC.

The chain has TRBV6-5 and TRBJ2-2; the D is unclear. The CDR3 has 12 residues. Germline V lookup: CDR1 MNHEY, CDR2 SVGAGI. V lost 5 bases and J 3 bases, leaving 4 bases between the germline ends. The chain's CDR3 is CASSPYTGELFF. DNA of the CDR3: TGTGCCAGCAGTCCTTACACCGGGGAGCTGTTTTTT.

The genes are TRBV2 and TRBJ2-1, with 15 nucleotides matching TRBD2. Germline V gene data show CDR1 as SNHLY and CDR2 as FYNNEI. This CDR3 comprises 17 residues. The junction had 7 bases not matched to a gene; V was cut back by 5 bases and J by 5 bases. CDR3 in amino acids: CASSLRGLAGGNNEQFF. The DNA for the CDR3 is TGTGCCAGCAGTCTCCGGGGACTAGCGGGAGGAAACAATGAGCAGTTCTTC. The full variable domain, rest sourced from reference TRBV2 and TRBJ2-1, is EPEVTQTPSHQVTQMGQEVILRCVPISNHLYFYWYRQILGQKVEFLVSFYNNEISEKSEIFDDQFSVERPDGSNFTLKIRSTKLEDSAMYFCASSLRGLAGGNNEQFFGPGTRLTVL.

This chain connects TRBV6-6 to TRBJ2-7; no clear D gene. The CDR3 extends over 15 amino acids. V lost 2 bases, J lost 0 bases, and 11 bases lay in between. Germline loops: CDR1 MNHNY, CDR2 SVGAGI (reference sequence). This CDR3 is CASSYESSSSYEQYF. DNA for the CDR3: TGTGCCAGCAGTTACGAGAGTTCAAGCTCCTACGAGCAGTACTTC.

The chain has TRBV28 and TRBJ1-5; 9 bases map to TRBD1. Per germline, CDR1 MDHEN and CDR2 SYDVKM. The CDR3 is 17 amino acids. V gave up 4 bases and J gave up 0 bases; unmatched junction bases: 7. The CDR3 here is CASSSGQGSNSNQPQHF. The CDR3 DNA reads TGTGCCAGCAGTTCCGGACAGGGGTCTAATAGCAATCAGCCCCAGCATTTT. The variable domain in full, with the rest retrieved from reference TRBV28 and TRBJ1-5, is DVKVTQSSRYLVKRTGEKVFLECVQDMDHENMFWYRQDPGLGLRLIYFSYDVKMKEKGDIPEGYSVSREKKERFSLILESASTNQTSMYLCASSSGQGSNSNQPQHFGDGTRLSIL.

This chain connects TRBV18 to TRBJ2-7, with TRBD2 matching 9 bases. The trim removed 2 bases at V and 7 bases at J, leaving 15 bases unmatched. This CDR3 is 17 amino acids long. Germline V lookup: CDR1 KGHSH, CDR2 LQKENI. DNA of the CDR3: TGTGCCAGCTCACCAGAGACTAGCGGAGTCGGGGGCACAGAGCAGTACTTC. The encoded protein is CASSPETSGVGGTEQYF.

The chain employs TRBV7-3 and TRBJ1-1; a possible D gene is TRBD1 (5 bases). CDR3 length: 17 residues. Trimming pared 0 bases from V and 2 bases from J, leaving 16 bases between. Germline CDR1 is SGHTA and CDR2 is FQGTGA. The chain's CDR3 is CASSLTPPGLVNTEAFF. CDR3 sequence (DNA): TGTGCCAGCAGCTTAACTCCACCGGGACTAGTAAACACTGAAGCTTTCTTT.

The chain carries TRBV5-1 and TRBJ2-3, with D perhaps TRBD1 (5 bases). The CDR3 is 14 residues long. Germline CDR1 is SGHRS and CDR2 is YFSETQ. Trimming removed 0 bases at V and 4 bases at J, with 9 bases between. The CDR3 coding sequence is TGCGCCAGCAGCTTGGTCAGGGCCGCAGATACGCAGTATTTT. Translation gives CASSLVRAADTQYF.

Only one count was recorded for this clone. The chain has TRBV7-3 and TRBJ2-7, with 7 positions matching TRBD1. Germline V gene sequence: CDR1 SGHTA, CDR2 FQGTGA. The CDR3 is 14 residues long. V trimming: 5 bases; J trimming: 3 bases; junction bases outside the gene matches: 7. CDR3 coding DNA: TGTGCCAGCAGCCCCGAGGGACAGAACTACGAGCAGTACTTC. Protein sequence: CASSPEGQNYEQYF.

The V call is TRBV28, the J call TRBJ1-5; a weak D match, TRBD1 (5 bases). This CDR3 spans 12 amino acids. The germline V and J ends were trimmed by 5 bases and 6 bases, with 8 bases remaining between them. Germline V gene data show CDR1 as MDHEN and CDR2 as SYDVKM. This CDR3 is CASSPGSQPQHF. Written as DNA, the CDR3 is TGTGCCAGCAGTCCAGGGTCTCAGCCCCAGCATTTT.

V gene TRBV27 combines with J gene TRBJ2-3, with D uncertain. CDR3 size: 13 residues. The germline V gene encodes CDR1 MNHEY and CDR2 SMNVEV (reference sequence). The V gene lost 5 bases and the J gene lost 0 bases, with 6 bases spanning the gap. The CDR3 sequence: CASSPMSTDTQYF. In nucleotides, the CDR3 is TGTGCCAGCAGTCCAATGAGCACAGATACGCAGTATTTT.

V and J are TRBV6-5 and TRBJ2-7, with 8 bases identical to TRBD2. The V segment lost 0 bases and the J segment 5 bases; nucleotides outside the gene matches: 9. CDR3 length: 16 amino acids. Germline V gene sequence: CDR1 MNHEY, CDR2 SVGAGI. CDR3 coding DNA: TGTGCCAGCAGTTACTCGCGGCTAGCGGGCCTCAACGAGCAGTACTTC. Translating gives CASSYSRLAGLNEQYF.

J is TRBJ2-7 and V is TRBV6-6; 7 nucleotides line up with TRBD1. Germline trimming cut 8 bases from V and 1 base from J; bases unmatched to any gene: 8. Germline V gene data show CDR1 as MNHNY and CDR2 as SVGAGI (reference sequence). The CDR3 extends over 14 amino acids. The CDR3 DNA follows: TGTGCCAGCGGGGACAGCGTTATATCCTACGAGCAGTACTTC. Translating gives CASGDSVISYEQYF.